What follows are 14 T cell receptor beta chains derived from one specimen sequenced in a study of cytomegalovirus exposure and HLA in healthy donors. It was with 60 Vbeta and 13 Jbeta primers that the PCR ran. The data were produced by immunoSEQ multiplex PCR, yet TCRdb's version contains in-frame clones alone and is incomplete. In total, the table holds 130,000 to 150,000 clones. Sequencing input: PBMCs. The receptors shown here come from a man aged 35 to 55 in good health and CMV-seronegative.

The chain is built from TRBV4-3 and TRBJ1-2; D possibly corresponds to TRBD1 (5 bases). The CDR3 length is 12 residues. The germline V gene encodes CDR1 LGHNA and CDR2 YSLEER. Trimming pared 0 bases from V and 7 bases from J, leaving 6 bases between. CDR3 coding DNA: TGCGCCAGCAGCCAAGATCAGGGTGGCTACACCTTC. It encodes CASSQDQGGYTF.

The chain couples TRBV13 to TRBJ2-2, with D perhaps TRBD1 (5 bases). V gave up 5 bases and J gave up 1 base, with 11 bases separating them. There are 15 residues in the CDR3. In germline, CDR1 is PRHDT, CDR2 FYEKMQ (reference sequence). The CDR3 spells CASSGIRENTGELFF. The CDR3 region has the DNA TGTGCCAGCAGCGGAATCAGGGAGAACACCGGGGAGCTGTTTTTT.

This sequence joins TRBV7-8 and TRBJ1-3; D is unclear. The CDR3 totals 15 residues. V lost 3 bases, J lost 1 base, and 10 bases lay in between. Germline V gene sequence: CDR1 SGHVS, CDR2 FQNEAQ. Here the CDR3 DNA reads TGTGCCAGCAGCTTTGGAACGGGTTCTGGAAACACCATATATTTT. This sequence encodes CASSFGTGSGNTIYF.

V is TRBV13 and J is TRBJ1-1; no firm D call. The CDR3 is made up of 12 amino acids. The germline V gene encodes CDR1 PRHDT and CDR2 FYEKMQ (reference sequence). V was trimmed by 1 base and J by 7 bases, leaving 7 bases between them. CDR3 in amino acids: CASSLDRVEAFF. The CDR3 nucleotides read TGTGCCAGCAGCTTAGACCGCGTTGAAGCTTTCTTT.

The chain combines TRBV29-1 with TRBJ2-7; 10 nucleotides line up with TRBD1. The V gene's germline CDR1 is SQVTM and CDR2 ANQGSEA. The ends lost 4 bases at V and 0 bases at J; junction bases unmatched: 0. The CDR3 loop spans 13 amino acids. The chain's CDR3 is CSVGDRGSYEQYF. In DNA, the CDR3 is TGCAGCGTTGGGGACAGGGGCTCCTACGAGCAGTACTTC.

The rearrangement links TRBV18 to TRBJ1-2, with 9 bases identical to TRBD1. The CDR3 totals 14 residues. The V and J ends lost 3 bases and 6 bases, in that order; junction bases with no gene match: 5. Germline V CDR1 and CDR2: KGHSH, LQKENI. CDR3 residues: CASSPQDRGNGYTF. CDR3 nucleotide sequence: TGTGCCAGCTCACCCCAGGACAGGGGAAATGGCTACACCTTC.

The chain recombines TRBV2 with TRBJ2-5; a weak D match, TRBD2 (7 bases). Germline CDR1 reads SNHLY; CDR2 reads FYNNEI. The V gene lost 2 bases and the J gene lost 4 bases, with 11 bases spanning the gap. The CDR3 extends over 14 amino acids. The CDR3 loop is CASSETGRGETQYF. In DNA form, the CDR3 reads TGTGCCAGCAGTGAAACAGGGAGGGGAGAGACCCAGTACTTC.

The J gene is TRBJ1-2, the V gene TRBV2; D is unclear. Trimming removed 4 bases at V and 4 bases at J, with 7 bases between. The CDR3 contains 12 residues. The germline V gene has CDR1 SNHLY and CDR2 FYNNEI. The CDR3 spells CASSVGSYGYTF. Here the CDR3 DNA reads TGTGCCAGCAGTGTAGGGAGCTATGGCTACACCTTC. Together with reference TRBV2 and TRBJ1-2, the CDR3 gives the full variable domain: EPEVTQTPSHQVTQMGQEVILRCVPISNHLYFYWYRQILGQKVEFLVSFYNNEISEKSEIFDDQFSVERPDGSNFTLKIRSTKLEDSAMYFCASSVGSYGYTFGSGTRLTVV.

The chain employs TRBV19 and TRBJ1-2; 7 positions agree with TRBD1. With V trimmed by 5 bases and J by 4 bases, 7 bases remained unmatched. Germline CDR1 reads LNHDA; CDR2 reads SQIVND (reference sequence). The CDR3 totals 14 residues. DNA of the CDR3: TGTGCCAGTAGTCCAGACAGGGCGCTCTATGGCTACACCTTC. Translation: CASSPDRALYGYTF.

This chain connects TRBV5-1 to TRBJ2-3; TRBD2 might be the D (5 bases). V gave up 9 bases and J gave up 1 base, with 6 bases separating them. This CDR3 has 11 amino acids. Germline lookup yields CDR1 SGHRS and CDR2 YFSETQ. CDR3 sequence (DNA): TGCGCCATCGGGGGCACAGATACGCAGTATTTT. This gives the protein CAIGGTDTQYF.

This chain joins TRBV4-2 and TRBJ2-7, with a weak D call TRBD2 (5 bases). V was trimmed by 0 bases and J by 1 base, leaving 16 bases between them. The CDR3 totals 17 residues. Germline V gene lookup returns CDR1 LGHNA and CDR2 YNFKEQ. CDR3 sequence (DNA): TGTGCCAGCAGCCAAGATGTATCTGAAACGGGGTCCTACGAGCAGTACTTC. Amino acid sequence: CASSQDVSETGSYEQYF.

V gene TRBV14 combines with J gene TRBJ2-6; D is undetermined. The germline CDR1 and CDR2 sequences are SGHDN and FVKESK. The CDR3 has 16 residues. The germline V and J ends were trimmed by 2 bases and 1 base, with 9 bases remaining between them. The CDR3 DNA follows: TGTGCCAGCAGCCAATTCCGCGGTTCTGGGGCCAACGTCCTGACTTTC. Encoded protein: CASSQFRGSGANVLTF.

CDR3 coding DNA: TGTGCCAGCGAACCTACGGGACACCCAAACACTGAAGCTTTCTTT. Protein sequence: CASEPTGHPNTEAFF. V is TRBV9 and J is TRBJ1-1; weak D call: TRBD1 (6 bases). V was pared by 7 bases and J by 2 bases, with 18 bases between. From germline, CDR1 is SGDLS and CDR2 YYNGEE. The CDR3 consists of 15 residues.

The chain couples TRBV11-2 to TRBJ2-5; 9 nucleotides match TRBD2. After removal of 1 base from V and 4 bases from J, the junction contained 4 bases not matched to a gene. The CDR3 totals 15 residues. Germline lookup yields CDR1 SGHAT and CDR2 FQNNGV. CDR3 in DNA: TGTGCCAGCAGCTTAGGGGCGGGGGGGCCAGAGACCCAGTACTTC. Translation gives CASSLGAGGPETQYF.